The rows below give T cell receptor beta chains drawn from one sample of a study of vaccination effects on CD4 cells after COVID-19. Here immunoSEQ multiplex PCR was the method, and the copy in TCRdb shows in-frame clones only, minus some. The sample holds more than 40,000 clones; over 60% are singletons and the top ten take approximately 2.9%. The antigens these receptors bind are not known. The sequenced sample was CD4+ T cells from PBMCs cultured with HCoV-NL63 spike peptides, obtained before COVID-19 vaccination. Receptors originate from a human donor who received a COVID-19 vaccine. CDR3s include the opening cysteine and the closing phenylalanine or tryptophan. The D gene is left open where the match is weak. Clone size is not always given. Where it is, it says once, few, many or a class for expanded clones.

CDR3aa: CSASDQPGTPQHF
CDR3nt: TGCAGTGCTAGTGACCAACCGGGGACGCCCCAGCATTTT
j_gene: TRBJ1-5
v_gene: TRBV20-1
d_gene: NA
abundance: few

CDR3aa: CASSTRWGGALTANTGELFF
CDR3nt: TGTGCCAGCAGTACCCGGTGGGGGGGAGCCTTAACGGCGAACACCGGGGAGCTGTTTTTT
j_gene: TRBJ2-2
v_gene: TRBV27
d_gene: TRBD2
abundance: few

CDR3aa: CASSFGATNEKLFF
CDR3nt: TGTGCCAGCAGTTTTGGGGCAACTAATGAAAAACTGTTTTTT
j_gene: TRBJ1-4
v_gene: TRBV28
d_gene: NA
abundance: NA

CDR3aa: CASSIMTDQNTEAFF
CDR3nt: TGTGCCAGCAGCATAATGACAGACCAAAACACTGAAGCTTTCTTT
j_gene: TRBJ1-1
v_gene: TRBV9
d_gene: NA
abundance: NA

CDR3aa: CASIGTGNTIYF
CDR3nt: TGTGCCAGCATAGGGACTGGAAACACCATATATTTT
j_gene: TRBJ1-3
v_gene: TRBV2
d_gene: NA
abundance: few

CDR3aa: CASSYKVPGNTIYF
CDR3nt: TGTGCCAGCAGTTACAAGGTACCTGGAAACACCATATATTTT
j_gene: TRBJ1-3
v_gene: TRBV6-6
d_gene: NA
abundance: few

CDR3aa: CAISQTVQETQYF
CDR3nt: TGTGCCATCAGCCAGACAGTCCAAGAGACCCAGTACTTC
j_gene: TRBJ2-5
v_gene: TRBV10-3
d_gene: NA
abundance: NA

CDR3aa: CASSLKWGEGAPETQYF
CDR3nt: TGTGCCAGCAGCTTAAAGTGGGGGGAAGGTGCACCAGAGACCCAGTACTTC
j_gene: TRBJ2-5
v_gene: TRBV7-6
d_gene: NA
abundance: NA

CDR3aa: CASSFNRGADTQYF
CDR3nt: TGTGCCAGCAGTTTCAATAGGGGCGCAGATACGCAGTATTTT
j_gene: TRBJ2-3
v_gene: TRBV27
d_gene: NA
abundance: few

CDR3aa: CASSFTAQETQYF
CDR3nt: TGCGCCAGCAGCTTCACCGCCCAGGAGACCCAGTACTTC
j_gene: TRBJ2-5
v_gene: TRBV5-1
d_gene: NA
abundance: NA

CDR3aa: CASSPLPLTGKSYIQYF
CDR3nt: TGTGCCAGCAGCCCACTACCTTTGACAGGGAAGTCGTACATTCAGTACTTC
j_gene: TRBJ2-4
v_gene: TRBV5-5
d_gene: TRBD1
abundance: NA

CDR3aa: CASSLDRANTEAFF
CDR3nt: TGCGCCAGCAGTCTAGACAGGGCAAACACTGAAGCTTTCTTT
j_gene: TRBJ1-1
v_gene: TRBV10-2
d_gene: TRBD1
abundance: few

CDR3aa: CASSPTDVGAGELFF
CDR3nt: TGTGCCAGCAGCCCAACCGACGTAGGTGCCGGGGAGCTGTTTTTT
j_gene: TRBJ2-2
v_gene: TRBV7-3
d_gene: NA
abundance: few

CDR3aa: CASSLETHQGYTF
CDR3nt: TGTGCCAGCAGCTTAGAAACACACCAGGGCTACACCTTC
j_gene: TRBJ1-2
v_gene: TRBV7-2
d_gene: NA
abundance: NA

CDR3aa: CASSLVPRLGGETQYF
CDR3nt: TGCGCCAGCAGCTTGGTCCCCCGGTTGGGTGGAGAGACCCAGTACTTC
j_gene: TRBJ2-5
v_gene: TRBV5-1
d_gene: NA
abundance: NA

CDR3aa: CASSRDGVEGNTIYF
CDR3nt: TGTGCCAGCAGCCGCGACGGGGTAGAAGGAAACACCATATATTTT
j_gene: TRBJ1-3
v_gene: TRBV11-3
d_gene: NA
abundance: few

CDR3aa: CASSGGQRPYGYTF
CDR3nt: TGTGCCAGCAGTGGGGGACAGCGACCCTATGGCTACACCTTC
j_gene: TRBJ1-2
v_gene: TRBV6-6
d_gene: TRBD1
abundance: NA

CDR3aa: CASSVERGYTEAFF
CDR3nt: TGTGCCAGCAGTGTAGAGAGGGGTTACACTGAAGCTTTCTTT
j_gene: TRBJ1-1
v_gene: TRBV2
d_gene: NA
abundance: NA

CDR3aa: CASSLVINEKLFF
CDR3nt: TGTGCCAGCAGTTTAGTCATCAATGAAAAACTGTTTTTT
j_gene: TRBJ1-4
v_gene: TRBV12-3/TRBV12-4
d_gene: NA
abundance: NA

CDR3aa: CASRAPPGETQYF
CDR3nt: TGTGCCTCGAGGGCTCCCCCCGGGGAGACCCAGTACTTC
j_gene: TRBJ2-5
v_gene: TRBV10-3
d_gene: NA
abundance: once

CDR3aa: CASSVGVGGITDTQYF
CDR3nt: TGTGCCAGCAGCGTAGGAGTGGGGGGGATCACAGATACGCAGTATTTT
j_gene: TRBJ2-3
v_gene: TRBV9
d_gene: TRBD2
abundance: once

CDR3aa: CASRISDRENTGELFF
CDR3nt: TGTGCCAGCAGAATTTCGGACAGGGAGAACACCGGGGAGCTGTTTTTT
j_gene: TRBJ2-2
v_gene: TRBV28
d_gene: TRBD1
abundance: NA

CDR3aa: CSGRPGQGVGGDTQYF
CDR3nt: TGCAGCGGCCGACCGGGACAGGGAGTGGGGGGAGATACGCAGTATTTT
j_gene: TRBJ2-3
v_gene: TRBV29-1
d_gene: TRBD1
abundance: once

CDR3aa: CAWSFGTGSGNTIYF
CDR3nt: TGTGCCTGGAGTTTCGGGACAGGCTCTGGAAACACCATATATTTT
j_gene: TRBJ1-3
v_gene: TRBV30
d_gene: TRBD1
abundance: NA

CDR3aa: CASSRESKGNTEAFF
CDR3nt: TGTGCCAGCTCACGGGAATCTAAGGGGAACACTGAAGCTTTCTTT
j_gene: TRBJ1-1
v_gene: TRBV18
d_gene: NA
abundance: NA

CDR3aa: CASSRGPRGNQPQHF
CDR3nt: TGTGCCAGCAGCCGGGGGCCCCGGGGCAATCAGCCCCAGCATTTT
j_gene: TRBJ1-5
v_gene: TRBV7-2
d_gene: NA
abundance: once

CDR3aa: CASSLEVRGGDTQYF
CDR3nt: TGCGCCAGCAGCTTAGAAGTTCGGGGAGGAGATACGCAGTATTTT
j_gene: TRBJ2-3
v_gene: TRBV5-1
d_gene: NA
abundance: NA

CDR3aa: CASGRPDVGSYGYTF
CDR3nt: TGTGCTAGTGGCCGACCGGACGTGGGCAGCTATGGCTACACCTTC
j_gene: TRBJ1-2
v_gene: TRBV12-5
d_gene: NA
abundance: NA

CDR3aa: CASSEDGQETQYF
CDR3nt: TGTGCCAGCAGTGAAGACGGACAAGAGACCCAGTACTTC
j_gene: TRBJ2-5
v_gene: TRBV2
d_gene: NA
abundance: once

CDR3aa: CAISESKGHGYTF
CDR3nt: TGTGCCATCAGTGAGTCGAAGGGGCATGGCTACACCTTC
j_gene: TRBJ1-2
v_gene: TRBV10-3
d_gene: NA
abundance: NA

CDR3aa: CAISESWTSGGGYEQFF
CDR3nt: TGTGCCATCAGTGAGTCCTGGACTAGCGGGGGGGGTTATGAGCAGTTCTTC
j_gene: TRBJ2-1
v_gene: TRBV10-3
d_gene: TRBD2
abundance: NA

CDR3aa: CASSFTGTGGETQYF
CDR3nt: TGTGCCAGCAGTTTCACCGGGACTGGGGGTGAGACCCAGTACTTC
j_gene: TRBJ2-5
v_gene: TRBV2
d_gene: NA
abundance: NA

CDR3aa: CASSYDRVYNSPLHF
CDR3nt: TGTGCCAGCAGTTACGACAGGGTGTATAATTCACCCCTCCACTTT
j_gene: TRBJ1-6
v_gene: TRBV6-5
d_gene: TRBD1
abundance: NA

CDR3aa: CASSYFGTGGAGQPQHF
CDR3nt: TGTGCCAGCAGTTACTTCGGGACAGGGGGCGCTGGGCAGCCCCAGCATTTT
j_gene: TRBJ1-5
v_gene: TRBV6-2/TRBV6-3
d_gene: TRBD1
abundance: NA

CDR3aa: CAISEAGETEAFF
CDR3nt: TGTGCCATCAGTGAGGCAGGGGAGACTGAAGCTTTCTTT
j_gene: TRBJ1-1
v_gene: TRBV10-3
d_gene: NA
abundance: NA

CDR3aa: CASSTHRGRTDTQYF
CDR3nt: TGTGCCAGCAGTACCCATCGGGGAAGAACAGATACGCAGTATTTT
j_gene: TRBJ2-3
v_gene: TRBV6-5
d_gene: NA
abundance: NA

CDR3aa: CATSRDRRNTGELFF
CDR3nt: TGTGCCACATCCCGGGACAGGAGAAACACCGGGGAGCTGTTTTTT
j_gene: TRBJ2-2
v_gene: TRBV19
d_gene: TRBD1
abundance: NA

CDR3aa: CASSWISGTALAKEKLFF
CDR3nt: TGTGCCAGCAGCTGGATCTCCGGGACAGCCCTAGCAAAAGAAAAACTGTTTTTT
j_gene: TRBJ1-4
v_gene: TRBV5-8
d_gene: TRBD1
abundance: NA